The entry below describes one TCR beta chain. This sample stems from a study of technical replicates of blood from several donors. Repertoires were generated with immunoSEQ multiplex PCR, while TCRdb's copy carries only in-frame clones and drops some. The table records around 75,000 clones, about nine tenths of them present only once. The CDR3 has 13 residues. The germline V and J ends were trimmed by 2 bases and 4 bases, with 7 bases remaining between them. Germline-derived CDR1 and CDR2 are SGHRS and YFSETQ. The chain employs TRBV5-1 and TRBJ2-1; D perhaps matches TRBD2 (5 bases). Sequenced: T cells isolated from PBMCs. This clonotype originated in a human donor in good health. CDR3 DNA sequence: TGCGCCAGCAGCTTCACGGGATACAATGAGCAGTTCTTC. It yields the protein CASSFTGYNEQFF.